A selection of T cell receptor beta chains follows, all from one sample in a study of identical twins. A single record per CDR3 protein comes from TCRdb applying MiXCR to the 5' RACE reads. The repertoire includes 450,000 or so distinct CDR3 sequences, roughly an eighth of them detected once, and more than 0.8% sits in the top ten. These records were also assigned to another study, of yellow fever vaccine responses in identical twins.

Sequenced sample: CD4+ T cells sorted from blood. Receptors were obtained from a woman between 18 and 29 years old in good health. CDR3s include the opening cysteine and the closing phenylalanine or tryptophan. The D gene is left open where the match is weak. Part of the rows lack a size; the others show once, few, many or a class for expanded clones.

J,D,V,size,DNA,CDR3
TRBJ2-7,.,TRBV7-2,.,TGTGCCAGCAGCCCGGTAAGGCAACACTACGAGCAGTACTTC,CASSPVRQHYEQYF
TRBJ1-2,TRBD1,TRBV7-2,.,TGTGCCAGCAGCTTAACCAGGACAGGTTATGGCTACACCTTC,CASSLTRTGYGYTF
TRBJ2-1,TRBD1,TRBV27,.,TGTGCCAGCAGTTTAGGTACAGGGGGCTTCGATGAGCAGTTCTTC,CASSLGTGGFDEQFF
TRBJ1-4,.,TRBV5-1,.,TGCGCCAGCAGCTTGAGCAGGGCGGCTAATGAAAAACTGTTTTTT,CASSLSRAANEKLFF
TRBJ2-3,.,TRBV11-3,.,TGTGCCAGCAGCGCCCGGGCCAGAACAGATACGCAGTATTTT,CASSARARTDTQYF
TRBJ1-1,.,TRBV7-8,many,TGTGCCAGCAGCTTGGCGAGATTACAGGGAGGCACTGAAGCTTTCTTT,CASSLARLQGGTEAFF
TRBJ2-7,.,TRBV29-1,.,TGCAGCGGTCAAGGGACCTACGAGCAGTACTTC,CSGQGTYEQYF
TRBJ2-7,.,TRBV28,few,TGTGCCAGCAGCCGGACAGAAAGGAGATCCTACGAGCAGTACTTC,CASSRTERRSYEQYF
TRBJ2-3,.,TRBV24-1,many,TGTGCCACCCCTGGGGTCAAAGCGGCAGATACGCAGTATTTT,CATPGVKAADTQYF
TRBJ2-7,.,TRBV20-1,many,TGCAGTGCTAGAGTCGCAGGGCTCAACGAGCAGTACTTC,CSARVAGLNEQYF
TRBJ2-1,TRBD2,TRBV7-2,few,TGTGCCAGCAGCTTAGCCGGGACTAGCGGGCTCAATGAGCAGTTCTTC,CASSLAGTSGLNEQFF
TRBJ1-2,.,TRBV3-1,few,TGTGCCAGCAGCCAAGGATCAGGGGCTGGCTACACCTTC,CASSQGSGAGYTF
TRBJ2-5,.,TRBV12-3/TRBV12-4,many,TGTGCCAGCACCCAAGCCGGGGAGACCCAGTACTTC,CASTQAGETQYF
TRBJ2-1,TRBD2,TRBV11-1,few,TGTGCCAGCAGCTCCATTGGACTAGCGGGAGGAAAGTCCTACAATGAGCAGTTCTTC,CASSSIGLAGGKSYNEQFF
TRBJ1-6,.,TRBV7-2,many,TGTGCCAGCACCCGAGGGGTTTATAATTCACCCCTCCACTTT,CASTRGVYNSPLHF
TRBJ2-7,.,TRBV7-2,few,TGTGCCAGCAGCCCAGGAATTGGCACCAACTACGAGCAGTACTTC,CASSPGIGTNYEQYF
TRBJ2-5,.,TRBV29-1,few,TGCAGCGTTGTGTTAGGCCAAGAGACCCAGTACTTC,CSVVLGQETQYF
TRBJ2-7,TRBD1,TRBV19,few,TGTGCCAGTAGTATGCCCGGGACAGGCACCTACGAGCAGTACTTC,CASSMPGTGTYEQYF
TRBJ2-1,.,TRBV5-1,many,TGCGCCAGCAACTCAGAGGGAAGGAGCTCCTACAATGAGCAGTTCTTC,CASNSEGRSSYNEQFF
TRBJ1-4,.,TRBV5-1,many,TGCGCCAGCAGCGTTGCTCAGGGCAAGCATGAAAAACTGTTTTTT,CASSVAQGKHEKLFF
TRBJ2-3,TRBD2,TRBV28,.,TGTGCCAGCAGTTCCCTGCCGGACAGGGACCCAACTAGCGGGGCTCCCACAGATACGCAGTATTTT,CASSSLPDRDPTSGAPTDTQYF
TRBJ1-2,.,TRBV30,.,TGTGCCTGGAGTGCCCTCTACAGGGATTATGGCTACACCTTC,CAWSALYRDYGYTF